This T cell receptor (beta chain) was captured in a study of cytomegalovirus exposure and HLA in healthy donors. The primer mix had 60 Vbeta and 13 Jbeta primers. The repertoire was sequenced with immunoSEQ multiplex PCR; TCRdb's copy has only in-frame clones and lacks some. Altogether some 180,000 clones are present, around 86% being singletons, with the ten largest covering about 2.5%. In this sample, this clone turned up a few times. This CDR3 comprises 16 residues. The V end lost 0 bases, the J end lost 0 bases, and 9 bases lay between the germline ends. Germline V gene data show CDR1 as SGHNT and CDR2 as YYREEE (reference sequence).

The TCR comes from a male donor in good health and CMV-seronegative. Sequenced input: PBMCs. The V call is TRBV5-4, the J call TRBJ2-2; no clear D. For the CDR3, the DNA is TGTGCCAGCAGCTTGGACTCCTTCGCGAACACCGGGGAGCTGTTTTTT. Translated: CASSLDSFANTGELFF.